A single sample gave rise to the 30 T cell receptor beta chains below, sequenced in a study of lymphopenia after photon versus proton radiotherapy. Assay: immunoSEQ multiplex PCR; the TCRdb copy retains only in-frame clones and omits some. The profile shows around 35,000 clones, approximately 81% of them singletons. This specimen was peripheral blood, taken from a patient treated with photon-based radiotherapy. Receptors originate from a man aged 45-65 years with gastric cancer.

This sequence joins TRBV9 and TRBJ2-3; TRBD2 aligns across 12 bases. This CDR3 is 15 amino acids long. Trimming cost V 3 bases and J 4 bases; bases outside gene matches: 3. CDR1 and CDR2 (germline): SGDLS, YYNGEE. The CDR3 loop is CASSDGTSGSDTQYF. CDR3 DNA sequence: TGTGCCAGCAGCGACGGGACTAGCGGGTCAGATACGCAGTATTTT.

This chain joins TRBV28 and TRBJ1-1; 10 bases are shared with TRBD1. The germline V gene has CDR1 MDHEN and CDR2 SYDVKM. V lost 3 bases, J lost 6 bases, and 13 bases stayed unmatched. The CDR3 extends over 17 amino acids. This chain's CDR3 is CASSFLTGGRIKAEAFF. The DNA for the CDR3 is TGTGCCAGCAGTTTCCTGACAGGGGGCCGGATCAAGGCTGAAGCTTTCTTT.

The rearrangement uses TRBV7-2 and TRBJ2-5; TRBD2 agrees at 10 bases. The tail of the sequence fits TRBJ2-7 better, so the J call may be wrong. This CDR3 has 16 amino acids. Germline lookup yields CDR1 SGHTA and CDR2 FQGNSA. CDR3 sequence (DNA): TGTGCCAGCAGCTTAGCGCTGGTACTAGCGGGAAACGAGCAGTACTTC. As protein: CASSLALVLAGNEQYF.

The chain carries TRBV6-4 and TRBJ2-1; no definite D call. V lost 5 bases, J lost 4 bases, and 0 bases lay in between. Germline V gene sequence: CDR1 MRHNA, CDR2 SNTAGT. This CDR3 comprises 10 residues. CDR3 sequence (DNA): TGTGCCAGCAGTTACAATGAGCAGTTCTTC. Protein product: CASSYNEQFF.

The chain links TRBV7-3 to TRBJ2-1, with 9 bases lining up with TRBD2. This CDR3 is 15 amino acids long. CDR1 and CDR2 from the germline V gene are SGHTA and FQGTGA. V shed 3 bases, J shed 6 bases, and the junction held 6 bases outside the gene matches. CDR3: CASSFSGSPFNEQFF. In DNA form, the CDR3 reads TGTGCCAGCAGCTTTAGCGGGAGCCCCTTCAATGAGCAGTTCTTC.

The chain is built from TRBV6-5 and TRBJ2-7; tentatively, D is TRBD1 (6 bases). V lost 5 bases, J lost 2 bases, and 16 bases lay in between. Germline assignment: CDR1 MNHEY and CDR2 SVGAGI. There are 15 residues in the CDR3. The CDR3 DNA reads as TGTGCCAGCAGTAAGCCGGGACAAGTAACCTACGAGCAGTACTTC. It encodes CASSKPGQVTYEQYF.

The chain links TRBV6-5 to TRBJ1-1; D not certain. The CDR3 spans 13 residues. V lost 2 bases and J 4 bases, leaving 8 bases between the germline ends. Germline-derived CDR1 and CDR2 are MNHEY and SVGAGI. CDR3 nucleotides: TGTGCCAGCAGTTACAACCAGATCACTGAAGCTTTCTTT. It is translated as CASSYNQITEAFF.

The table lists this clone with a count of one. The chain links TRBV29-1 to TRBJ2-1; D might be TRBD2 (5 bases). The CDR3 extends over 11 amino acids. In germline, CDR1 is SQVTM, CDR2 ANQGSEA. Trimming stripped 7 bases from V and 8 bases from J, with 12 bases between. The CDR3 sequence is CSGTTRHEQFF. The CDR3 nucleotides read TGCAGCGGAACAACTAGACATGAGCAGTTCTTC.

The CDR3, as DNA: TGTGCCAGCAGCACGACAGGGTTGGGTGGCTACACCTTC. Translation gives CASSTTGLGGYTF. This chain uses TRBV11-2 with TRBJ1-2, with 7 positions matching TRBD1. V lost 5 bases and J lost 7; bases outside the gene matches: 7. The CDR3 runs 13 residues. Germline assignment: CDR1 SGHAT and CDR2 FQNNGV.

The V and J genes are TRBV5-6 and TRBJ1-1; a possible D gene is TRBD1 (6 bases). Trimming cost V 4 bases and J 4 bases, with 11 bases left between them. The V gene's germline CDR1 is SGHDT and CDR2 YYEEEE. This CDR3 has 13 residues. CDR3 residues: CASSRTGSTEAFF. CDR3 coding DNA: TGTGCCAGCAGCCGCACAGGGAGCACTGAAGCTTTCTTT.

The CDR3 spells CASSSSGTGGDTIYF. As DNA, the CDR3 is TGTGCCAGCAGCTCCAGTGGGACAGGGGGTGACACCATATATTTT. The genes are TRBV7-2 and TRBJ1-3, with 11 nucleotides matching TRBD1. Per germline, CDR1 SGHTA and CDR2 FQGNSA. V gave up 4 bases and J gave up 8 bases; unmatched junction bases: 7. This CDR3 comprises 15 residues.

The chain joins TRBV7-3 to TRBJ2-1, with a weak D call TRBD2 (7 bases). There are 16 residues in the CDR3. The V and J ends lost 5 bases and 7 bases respectively, with 21 bases between them. CDR1 SGHTA and CDR2 FQGTGA come from the germline V gene. The CDR3 DNA is TGTGCCAGCAGCCCCCTGGCCGGGGGGCTGGGGAATGAGCAGTTCTTC. This sequence encodes CASSPLAGGLGNEQFF.

The CDR3 coding sequence is TGTGCCATCAGTGAGTCGGACAGTGTTGACGCTGAAGCTTTCTTT. It codes for CAISESDSVDAEAFF. The chain has TRBV10-3 and TRBJ1-1, with D possibly TRBD1 on 6 matching bases. The V and J ends lost 0 bases and 6 bases respectively, with 14 bases between them. CDR3 size: 15 residues. Looked up from germline, CDR1 is ENHRY and CDR2 is SYGVKD.

Of note for this clone: At one end, the junction sequence differs from germline, possibly due to a read error. V is TRBV5-8 and J is TRBJ1-2; no clear D. The length of the CDR3 is 13 residues. In germline, CDR1 is SGHTS, CDR2 YDEGEE. As DNA, the CDR3 is TGTGCCAGCAGGTTGGAGGGAGCCTATGGCTACACCTTC. Translation: CASRLEGAYGYTF.

This clone was picked up a small number of times. J is TRBJ1-6 and V is TRBV7-2; maybe TRBD1 (5 bases). Germline loops: CDR1 SGHTA, CDR2 FQGNSA. V lost 2 bases and J lost 13, with 12 bases in between. The CDR3 has 13 amino acids. In DNA form, the CDR3 reads TGTGCCAGCAGCTTACCGGGGCTATTTCCCCTCCACTTT. Amino acid sequence: CASSLPGLFPLHF.

The chain uses TRBV28 and TRBJ1-3; tentatively, D is TRBD1 (6 bases). Germline V lookup: CDR1 MDHEN, CDR2 SYDVKM. There are 13 residues in the CDR3. Trimming shortened V by 7 bases and J by 7 bases, and 14 bases separated the two germline ends. CDR3: CASTLRGRNTIYF. The CDR3 nucleotides are TGTGCCAGCACCCTCCGGGGGCGGAACACCATATATTTT. Full variable domain (remainder filled in from reference TRBV28 and TRBJ1-3): DVKVTQSSRYLVKRTGEKVFLECVQDMDHENMFWYRQDPGLGLRLIYFSYDVKMKEKGDIPEGYSVSREKKERFSLILESASTNQTSMYLCASTLRGRNTIYFGEGSWLTVV.

The CDR3 region has the DNA TGTGCCAGCAACAGGGCCGCCACCATGAACACTGAAGCTTTCTTT. Translating gives CASNRAATMNTEAFF. The chain has TRBV27 and TRBJ1-1, with D possibly TRBD1 on 6 matching bases. The CDR3 consists of 15 residues. Germline CDR1 and CDR2: MNHEY and SMNVEV (reference sequence). V shed 7 bases and J shed 0 bases, with 15 bases lying between them.

The J gene is TRBJ2-7, the V gene TRBV5-8; D is possibly TRBD1 (6 bases). This CDR3 has 15 residues. CDR1 is SGHTS, CDR2 YDEGEE, per germline. V was trimmed by 5 bases and J by 0 bases, leaving 15 bases between them. The CDR3 loop reads CASRNGQPSSYEQYF. DNA of the CDR3: TGTGCCAGCAGGAACGGACAGCCGAGCTCCTACGAGCAGTACTTC.

This clone was counted a single time. This chain links TRBV20-1 with TRBJ1-1, with D unclear. V shed 0 bases and J shed 6 bases, with 5 bases lying between them. This CDR3 is built from 11 residues. Germline CDR1 and CDR2: DFQATT and SNEGSKA (reference sequence). The CDR3 sequence: CSARDLAEAFF. The CDR3 DNA reads as TGCAGTGCTAGAGATTTGGCTGAAGCTTTCTTT.

The chain carries TRBV5-1 and TRBJ2-2; D is tentatively TRBD1 or TRBD2 (6 bases each). V lost 6 bases to trimming and J lost 5 bases, with 17 bases between them. The CDR3 spans 15 residues. Germline V gives CDR1 SGHRS, CDR2 YFSETQ. The CDR3 reads CASTGAGARTGELFF. The CDR3 DNA follows: TGCGCCAGCACGGGGGCCGGGGCGCGGACCGGGGAGCTGTTTTTT.

About this clone itself: Other DNA sequences from this sample encode an identical CDR3 as well. The chain carries TRBV5-1 and TRBJ2-3, with 9 bases that match TRBD2. Unmatched junction bases numbered 6, after V lost 1 base and J lost 3 bases. Germline CDR1 and CDR2: SGHRS and YFSETQ. This CDR3 contains 16 residues. This CDR3 reads CASSLTAGGPTDTQYF. CDR3 coding DNA: TGCGCCAGCAGCTTGACGGCGGGAGGGCCGACAGATACGCAGTATTTT.

CDR3 sequence reads: CASSYREYTYNEQFF. The CDR3 DNA follows: TGTGCCAGCAGCTACCGGGAATACACCTACAATGAGCAGTTCTTC. The chain carries TRBV5-4 and TRBJ2-1; D may be TRBD2 (5 bases). Trimming removed 3 bases from V and 2 bases from J, with 12 bases in between. Germline CDR1 is SGHNT and CDR2 is YYREEE (reference sequence). The CDR3 has 15 residues.

V is TRBV6-5 and J is TRBJ2-2; no clear D gene. V was cut by 2 bases and J by 6 bases, with 7 bases left in between. This CDR3 comprises 13 residues. Germline CDR1 and CDR2: MNHEY and SVGAGI. Here the CDR3 reads CASSYGLAGELFF. Written as DNA, the CDR3 is TGTGCCAGCAGTTACGGTTTGGCCGGGGAGCTGTTTTTT.

V gene TRBV4-1 combines with J gene TRBJ2-7, with 9 nucleotides matching TRBD2. CDR1 is MGHRA, CDR2 YSYEKL, per germline. The CDR3 contains 15 residues. Trimming cost V 0 bases and J 5 bases; bases outside gene matches: 5. The CDR3 loop is CASSQDPSSGNEQYF. DNA of the CDR3: TGCGCCAGCAGCCAAGATCCCTCTAGCGGGAACGAGCAGTACTTC.

V is TRBV27 and J is TRBJ2-1; D unclear. V was cut by 6 bases and J by 9 bases, with 12 bases left in between. Germline loops: CDR1 MNHEY, CDR2 SMNVEV (reference sequence). This CDR3 has 12 residues. CDR3 loop: CASRGRGAEQFF. CDR3 nucleotide sequence: TGTGCCAGCAGGGGTCGAGGAGCTGAGCAGTTCTTC.

The chain is built from TRBV5-1 and TRBJ2-5, with a possible D match to TRBD2 (6 bases). The germline V gene has CDR1 SGHRS and CDR2 YFSETQ. The CDR3 length is 13 residues. V was clipped by 4 bases and J by 5 bases, with 12 bases between them. The CDR3 protein is CASSPEGTETQYF. CDR3 sequence (DNA): TGCGCCAGCAGCCCGGAGGGGACTGAGACCCAGTACTTC.

This clone was picked up one time. V is TRBV5-1 and J is TRBJ2-3; 9 bases match TRBD2. The CDR3 covers 16 residues. Trimming removed 7 bases from V and 3 bases from J; junction bases left unmatched: 12. Germline loops: CDR1 SGHRS, CDR2 YFSETQ. The DNA for the CDR3 is TGCGCCAGCCAGAGGGTAGCGGGAGTGGGGACAGATACGCAGTATTTT. Translation gives CASQRVAGVGTDTQYF. Looking up the rest from reference TRBV5-1 and TRBJ2-3 gives the full variable domain: KAGVTQTPRYLIKTRGQQVTLSCSPISGHRSVSWYQQTPGQGLQFLFEYFSETQRNKGNFPGRFSGRQFSNSRSEMNVSTLELGDSALYLCASQRVAGVGTDTQYFGPGTRLTVL.

The gene calls are TRBV7-9 and TRBJ2-5, with TRBD2 matching 7 bases. CDR3 size: 14 residues. The J segment lost 5 bases and the V segment lost 1 base, leaving 4 bases of the junction unmatched. Germline loops: CDR1 SEHNR, CDR2 FQNEAQ (reference sequence). The CDR3 sequence is CASSLGGRDETQYF. In nucleotides, the CDR3 is TGTGCCAGCAGCTTAGGAGGGAGGGACGAGACCCAGTACTTC. Full variable domain (rest looked up from reference TRBV7-9 and TRBJ2-5): DTGVSQNPRHKITKRGQNVTFRCDPISEHNRLYWYRQTLGQGPEFLTYFQNEAQLEKSRLLSDRFSAERPKGSFSTLEIQRTEQGDSAMYLCASSLGGRDETQYFGPGTRLLVL.

This clone was seen just once. The rearrangement uses TRBV5-6 and TRBJ1-6; possible D gene TRBD1, 6 bases. V lost 0 bases and J 9 bases, leaving 13 bases between the germline ends. Per germline, CDR1 SGHDT and CDR2 YYEEEE. CDR3 size: 15 residues. CDR3 sequence reads: CASSLEPRGGSPLHF. CDR3 bases: TGTGCCAGCAGCTTGGAACCTAGGGGGGGTTCACCCCTCCACTTT. Looking up the rest from reference TRBV5-6 and TRBJ1-6 gives the full variable domain: DAGVTQSPTHLIKTRGQQVTLRCSPKSGHDTVSWYQQALGQGPQFIFQYYEEEERQRGNFPDRFSGHQFPNYSSELNVNALLLGDSALYLCASSLEPRGGSPLHFGNGTRLTVT.

V gene TRBV7-9 combines with J gene TRBJ2-2, with TRBD2 identical over 9 bases. The CDR3 is made up of 17 amino acids. Germline lookup yields CDR1 SEHNR and CDR2 FQNEAQ (reference sequence). Losses at the gene ends were 8 bases for V and 0 bases for J; bases not matched to a gene: 10. CDR3: CASRLSGTSTNTGELFF. CDR3 nucleotides: TGTGCCAGCCGTTTATCCGGGACTAGCACGAACACCGGGGAGCTGTTTTTT. Using reference TRBV7-9 and TRBJ2-2 for the parts outside the CDR3, the full variable domain is DTGVSQNPRHKITKRGQNVTFRCDPISEHNRLYWYRQTLGQGPEFLTYFQNEAQLEKSRLLSDRFSAERPKGSFSTLEIQRTEQGDSAMYLCASRLSGTSTNTGELFFGEGSRLTVL.